Shown below are 23 T cell receptor beta chains from a single sample sequenced in a study of T cells after yellow fever vaccination. TCRdb re-called the 5' RACE reads with MiXCR, one entry per CDR3 protein. The sample consists of some 150,000 distinct CDR3 sequences, around 10% of them appearing once. The sample was CD8+ T cells sorted from PBMCs, taken 15 days after the yellow fever booster vaccination. These TCRs come from a man aged 18 to 30 who received the YFV17D yellow fever vaccine.

This chain links TRBV10-3 with TRBJ2-7; the D gene is possibly TRBD2 (5 bases). Germline V gene data show CDR1 as ENHRY and CDR2 as SYGVKD. V was cut by 3 bases and J by 0 bases, with 12 bases left in between. This CDR3 is built from 15 residues. This chain's CDR3 is CAISEKPGSSYEQYF. Here the CDR3 DNA reads TGTGCCATCAGTGAAAAACCGGGGAGCTCCTACGAGCAGTACTTC.

V is TRBV11-2 and J is TRBJ2-3, with a possible D match to TRBD2 (5 bases). From germline, CDR1 is SGHAT and CDR2 FQNNGV. This CDR3 spans 16 amino acids. V lost 3 bases and J lost 2, with 15 bases in between. The CDR3 coding sequence is TGTGCCAGCAGCTTGTGGAGGTGGAATTACACAGATACGCAGTATTTT. It translates to CASSLWRWNYTDTQYF.

Only a few counts were recorded for this clonotype. The gene calls are TRBV13 and TRBJ1-1; a possible D gene is TRBD1 (5 bases). Trimming took 0 bases from V and 3 from J, leaving 11 bases between them. Germline V gene sequence: CDR1 PRHDT, CDR2 FYEKMQ (reference sequence). This CDR3 has 15 amino acids. This chain's CDR3 is CASSLGSGDYTEAFF. CDR3 in DNA: TGTGCCAGCAGCTTAGGTTCGGGGGATTACACTGAAGCTTTCTTT. Full variable domain (missing parts from reference TRBV13 and TRBJ1-1): AAGVIQSPRHLIKEKRETATLKCYPIPRHDTVYWYQQGPGQDPQFLISFYEKMQSDKGSIPDRFSAQQFSDYHSELNMSSLELGDSALYFCASSLGSGDYTEAFFGQGTRLTVV.

The V and J genes are TRBV10-3 and TRBJ1-2; D may be TRBD1 (6 bases). In germline, CDR1 is ENHRY, CDR2 SYGVKD. Trimming removed 4 bases at V and 1 base at J, with 10 bases between. The CDR3 consists of 14 residues. CDR3 sequence reads: CAISAGERNYGYTF. In DNA, the CDR3 is TGTGCCATCAGTGCAGGGGAACGTAACTATGGCTACACCTTC.

This clonotype has just a few counts. The chain joins TRBV3-1 to TRBJ2-1, with a tentative D call TRBD1 (6 bases). CDR1 is LGHDT and CDR2 is YNNKEL in the germline V gene (reference sequence). The CDR3 extends over 16 amino acids. Trimming removed 5 bases from V and 1 base from J, with 15 bases in between. CDR3 loop: CASSARTVLSYNEQFF. The DNA for the CDR3 is TGTGCCAGCAGCGCGAGGACAGTGCTATCCTACAATGAGCAGTTCTTC.

This clonotype was seen at least ten times. V usage is TRBV7-9 and J usage is TRBJ2-3, with D unclear. Per the germline V gene, CDR1 is SEHNR and CDR2 is FQNEAQ (reference sequence). The CDR3 is 12 residues long. Trimming took off 6 bases at V and 0 bases at J, with 4 bases between the two ends. The CDR3 nucleotides read TGTGCCAGCAGACCTAGCACAGATACGCAGTATTTT. This encodes CASRPSTDTQYF.

This clonotype was detected ten times or more. The rearrangement links TRBV7-2 to TRBJ2-3; D may be TRBD2 (6 bases). The ends were cut back, 0 bases at V and 2 bases at J, with 18 bases in the middle. Germline CDR1 reads SGHTA; CDR2 reads FQGNSA. CDR3 size: 18 residues. CDR3 nucleotides: TGTGCCAGCAGCTTAGCGAACAGTTGGGCGGGGCTCACAGATACGCAGTATTTT. This gives the protein CASSLANSWAGLTDTQYF.

This clonotype occurred many times. V usage is TRBV4-1 and J usage is TRBJ2-5; the D gene is possibly TRBD2 (5 bases). CDR3 length equals 16 residues. V was cut by 1 base and J by 2 bases, with 14 bases left in between. Germline CDR1 is MGHRA and CDR2 is YSYEKL. The CDR3 DNA reads TGCGCCAGCAGCCAAGGGGAATTCCGGGGACAAGAGACCCAGTACTTC. This encodes CASSQGEFRGQETQYF.

The chain recombines TRBV28 with TRBJ2-2; 9 bases align to TRBD1. The CDR3 runs 17 residues. Losses at the gene ends were 5 bases for V and 5 bases for J; bases not matched to a gene: 12. The germline gives CDR1 MDHEN, CDR2 SYDVKM. As DNA, the CDR3 is TGTGCCAGCAGTCCGAAGGGGACAGGGCTTTGTACCGGGGAGCTGTTTTTT. Its protein is CASSPKGTGLCTGELFF.

This clonotype was seen at least ten times. The CDR3 nucleotides are TGTGCCAGCAGCTTAGACCTAGGCGCAGATACGCAGTATTTT. This codes for CASSLDLGADTQYF. V is TRBV11-1 and J is TRBJ2-3; the D is unclear. This CDR3 spans 14 amino acids. From germline, CDR1 is SGHAT and CDR2 FQDESV (reference sequence). V lost 1 base and J 4 bases, leaving 9 bases between the germline ends. Full variable domain (rest looked up from reference TRBV11-1 and TRBJ2-3): EAEVAQSPRYKITEKSQAVAFWCDPISGHATLYWYRQILGQGPELLVQFQDESVVDDSQLPKDRFSAERLKGVDSTLKIQPAELGDSAMYLCASSLDLGADTQYFGPGTRLTVL.

This chain joins TRBV7-6 and TRBJ2-2; possible D gene TRBD1, 6 bases. Germline lookup yields CDR1 SGHVS and CDR2 FNYEAQ. This CDR3 comprises 16 residues. V was pared by 1 base and J by 3 bases, with 12 bases between. CDR3 loop: CASSLESRGHTGELFF. The CDR3, as DNA: TGTGCCAGCAGCTTAGAAAGCAGGGGACACACCGGGGAGCTGTTTTTT. The variable domain in full, with the rest retrieved from reference TRBV7-6 and TRBJ2-2, is GAGVSQSPRYKVTKRGQDVALRCDPISGHVSLYWYRQALGQGPEFLTYFNYEAQQDKSGLPNDRFSAERPEGSISTLTIQRTEQRDSAMYRCASSLESRGHTGELFFGEGSRLTVL.

This clonotype has a handful of counts. The chain joins TRBV6-2 or TRBV6-3 to TRBJ1-2; the D gene is possibly TRBD1 (5 bases). Looked up from germline, CDR1 is MNHEY and CDR2 is SVGEGT. Trimming shortened V by 3 bases and J by 7 bases, and 15 bases separated the two germline ends. The CDR3 consists of 14 residues. CDR3 protein: CASSYSAQGRGYTF. The CDR3 nucleotides are TGTGCCAGCAGTTATAGCGCGCAGGGACGTGGCTACACCTTC.

The chain links TRBV6-6 to TRBJ2-6, with a tentative D call TRBD1 (5 bases). Trimming took 8 bases from V and 2 from J, leaving 19 bases between them. Germline V gives CDR1 MNHNY, CDR2 SVGAGI (reference sequence). This CDR3 comprises 17 residues. The CDR3 region is CASGSVQGYPGANVLTF. CDR3 bases: TGTGCCAGCGGTTCGGTCCAGGGTTACCCTGGGGCCAACGTCCTGACTTTC.

V gene TRBV4-2 combines with J gene TRBJ2-5; 13 nucleotides align to TRBD2. Germline CDR1 is LGHNA and CDR2 is YNFKEQ. The CDR3 totals 18 residues. Trimming cost V 7 bases and J 5 bases; bases outside gene matches: 16. The CDR3 is CASTRGTSGEDQEETQYF. The CDR3 bases are TGTGCCAGCACCCGGGGGACTAGCGGGGAGGACCAGGAGGAGACCCAGTACTTC.

The V call is TRBV14, the J call TRBJ2-2; D gene ambiguous. Germline values: CDR1 SGHDN, CDR2 FVKESK. CDR3 length: 18 amino acids. V gave up 6 bases and J gave up 4 bases, with 24 bases separating them. The CDR3 nucleotides are TGTGCCAGCAGTCGAGACATATGGTCCCGGGTGAGCACCGGGGAGCTGTTTTTT. Protein: CASSRDIWSRVSTGELFF.

This clonotype was seen a single time. This chain links TRBV27 with TRBJ2-2; D perhaps matches TRBD1 (5 bases). The CDR3 has 15 residues. Per the germline V gene, CDR1 is MNHEY and CDR2 is SMNVEV (reference sequence). The germline V and J ends were trimmed by 9 bases and 13 bases, with 27 bases remaining between them. The CDR3 nucleotides are TGTGCCAGTAAGATCCAGGGTTTAGGAACCGGGTTGCTGTTTTTT. Translated, it gives CASKIQGLGTGLLFF.

This clonotype was detected only a few times. The chain couples TRBV15 to TRBJ2-7, with D uncertain. Looked up from germline, CDR1 is LNHNV and CDR2 is YYDKDF (reference sequence). The V and J ends lost 1 base and 0 bases respectively, with 13 bases between them. This CDR3 spans 16 amino acids. The CDR3 coding sequence is TGTGCCACCAGCAGAGGAGAACGCCTTTCCTCCTACGAGCAGTACTTC. Its protein is CATSRGERLSSYEQYF.

V and J are TRBV6-1 and TRBJ2-1, with 7 bases lining up with TRBD2. Trimming took 0 bases from V and 1 from J; bases not matched to a gene: 3. Germline-derived CDR1 and CDR2 are MNHNS and SASEGT. The CDR3 has 16 amino acids. CDR3 sequence (DNA): TGTGCCAGCAGTGAAGCGTCCGGGGGGTCCTACAATGAGCAGTTCTTC. Protein product: CASSEASGGSYNEQFF.

This clonotype was seen a few times. The CDR3 coding sequence is TGTGCCAGCAGCTTGTCACCGGGACAGGGGGGGAAGAACGAGCAGTACTTC. It encodes CASSLSPGQGGKNEQYF. This rearrangement joins TRBV7-9 to TRBJ2-7, with 11 bases fitting TRBD1. CDR1 SEHNR and CDR2 FQNEAQ come from the germline V gene (reference sequence). This CDR3 region has 17 residues. Germline trimming cut 3 bases from V and 5 bases from J; bases unmatched to any gene: 12. Full variable domain (remainder filled in from reference TRBV7-9 and TRBJ2-7): DTGVSQNPRHKITKRGQNVTFRCDPISEHNRLYWYRQTLGQGPEFLTYFQNEAQLEKSRLLSDRFSAERPKGSFSTLEIQRTEQGDSAMYLCASSLSPGQGGKNEQYFGPGTRLTVT.

The chain carries TRBV27 and TRBJ2-4; tentatively, D is TRBD2 (6 bases). The V end lost 0 bases, the J end lost 11 bases, and 17 bases lay between the germline ends. In germline, CDR1 is MNHEY, CDR2 SMNVEV (reference sequence). CDR3 length: 15 residues. CDR3 DNA sequence: TGTGCCAGCAGTTTATCGGGCGGGGCCATTTCTTTTCAGTACTTC. Translated: CASSLSGGAISFQYF.

The chain is built from TRBV5-6 and TRBJ2-5; TRBD1 aligns across 8 bases. V shed 3 bases, J shed 5 bases, and the junction held 6 bases outside the gene matches. CDR1 is SGHDT and CDR2 is YYEEEE in the germline V gene. CDR3 length: 14 amino acids. In DNA form, the CDR3 reads TGTGCCAGCAGCTCCCGGACAGGGTGGGAGACCCAGTACTTC. It codes for CASSSRTGWETQYF.

The chain links TRBV5-1 to TRBJ2-3, with 9 bases identical to TRBD1. The junction had 5 bases not matched to a gene; V was cut back by 2 bases and J by 4 bases. The CDR3 is 15 residues long. Germline CDR1 SGHRS, CDR2 YFSETQ. The chain's CDR3 is CASSFRDREADTQYF. The CDR3 DNA sequence: TGCGCCAGCAGCTTCCGGGACAGGGAAGCAGATACGCAGTATTTT. Supplemented by reference TRBV5-1 and TRBJ2-3, the full variable domain reads KAGVTQTPRYLIKTRGQQVTLSCSPISGHRSVSWYQQTPGQGLQFLFEYFSETQRNKGNFPGRFSGRQFSNSRSEMNVSTLELGDSALYLCASSFRDREADTQYFGPGTRLTVL.

J is TRBJ2-1 and V is TRBV29-1; tentative D call: TRBD2 (6 bases). V was clipped by 7 bases and J by 0 bases, with 10 bases between them. CDR3 length: 13 residues. Per germline, CDR1 SQVTM and CDR2 ANQGSEA. This CDR3 is CSARGGSYNEQFF. The CDR3 DNA sequence: TGCAGCGCGAGGGGAGGCTCCTACAATGAGCAGTTCTTC.